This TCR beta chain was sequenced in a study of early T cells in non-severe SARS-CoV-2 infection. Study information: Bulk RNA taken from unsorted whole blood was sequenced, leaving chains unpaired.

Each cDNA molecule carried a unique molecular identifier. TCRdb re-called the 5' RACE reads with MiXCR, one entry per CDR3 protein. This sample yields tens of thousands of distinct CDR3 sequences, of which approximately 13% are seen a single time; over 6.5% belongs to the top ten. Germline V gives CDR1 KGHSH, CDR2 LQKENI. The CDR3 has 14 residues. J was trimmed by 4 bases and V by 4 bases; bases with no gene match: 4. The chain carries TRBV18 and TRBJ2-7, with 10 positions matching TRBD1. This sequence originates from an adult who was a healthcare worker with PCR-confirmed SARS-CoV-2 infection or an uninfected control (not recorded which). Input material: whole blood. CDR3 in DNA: TGTGCCAGCTCACGGGACAGGGGTTTTTACGAGCAGTACTTC. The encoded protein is CASSRDRGFYEQYF.